Following are 21 T cell receptor beta chains from one sample sequenced in a study of shared clonotypes between healthy human individuals. TCRdb's copy holds only in-frame clones and misses some; the assay was immunoSEQ multiplex PCR. Of about 710,000 clones in the sample, around three quarters were seen once. Sequenced: memory CD4+ T cells sorted from blood. Described subset: CD45RA-negative fraction. The receptors here all came from a woman in her thirties in good health.

This chain joins TRBV7-9 and TRBJ2-5; D is unresolved. The CDR3 sequence is 14 residues long. The V end lost 1 base, the J end lost 5 bases, and 11 bases lay between the germline ends. CDR1 is SEHNR, CDR2 FQNEAQ, per germline (reference sequence). CDR3 DNA sequence: TGTGCCAGCAGCTTAGACGGGCGAAGGGAGACCCAGTACTTC. Amino acid sequence: CASSLDGRRETQYF.

V is TRBV2 and J is TRBJ2-7, with D hard to call. CDR1 and CDR2 from the germline V gene are SNHLY and FYNNEI. V shed 7 bases and J shed 5 bases, with 12 bases lying between them. CDR3 length: 12 residues. Written as DNA, the CDR3 is TGTGCCAGCAATAGGGTTACCAACGAGCAGTACTTC. This gives the protein CASNRVTNEQYF.

This sequence joins TRBV11-2 and TRBJ1-3; D is unresolved. Trimming took 1 base from V and 3 from J, leaving 10 bases between them. Germline V gene sequence: CDR1 SGHAT, CDR2 FQNNGV. The CDR3 covers 15 residues. CDR3 in amino acids: CASSLVGGFGNTIYF. The DNA of the CDR3 is TGTGCCAGCAGCTTAGTGGGTGGTTTTGGAAACACCATATATTTT.

This clone was seen only a few times. V and J are TRBV11-3 and TRBJ2-5, with D unresolved. The V and J ends lost 4 bases and 5 bases respectively, with 11 bases between them. Germline CDR1 SGHNT, CDR2 YENEEA. There are 13 residues in the CDR3. The CDR3 loop reads CASSSDSSETQYF. The DNA for the CDR3 is TGTGCCAGCAGCTCCGACTCCTCGGAGACCCAGTACTTC.

The rearrangement links TRBV7-3 to TRBJ2-1; 11 positions match TRBD2. V gave up 3 bases and J gave up 5 bases; unmatched junction bases: 6. Looked up from germline, CDR1 is SGHTA and CDR2 is FQGTGA. The CDR3 runs to 16 residues. The CDR3 sequence: CASSFTGTSGNNEQFF. The CDR3 coding sequence is TGTGCCAGCAGCTTTACCGGGACTAGCGGCAACAATGAGCAGTTCTTC. The full variable domain, in which reference TRBV7-3 and TRBJ2-1 provide the parts outside the CDR3, is GAGVSQTPSNKVTEKGKYVELRCDPISGHTALYWYRQSLGQGPEFLIYFQGTGAADDSGLPNDRFFAVRPEGSVSTLKIQRTERGDSAVYLCASSFTGTSGNNEQFFGPGTRLTVL.

This clone was observed a handful of times. The chain couples TRBV9 to TRBJ2-1, with D possibly matching TRBD1 (5 bases). Germline-derived CDR1 and CDR2 are SGDLS and YYNGEE. The CDR3 spans 13 residues. Trimming removed 3 bases from V and 7 bases from J, with 11 bases in between. This chain's CDR3 is CASSARQGNEQFF. CDR3 DNA sequence: TGTGCCAGCAGCGCGCGTCAGGGAAATGAGCAGTTCTTC.

The chain couples TRBV9 to TRBJ2-1, with 10 bases aligning to TRBD2. Germline CDR1 SGDLS, CDR2 YYNGEE. V shed 0 bases, J shed 7 bases, and the junction held 7 bases outside the gene matches. The CDR3 consists of 16 residues. This CDR3 is CASSVALASGRNEQFF. The CDR3 DNA follows: TGTGCCAGCAGCGTAGCTCTAGCTAGCGGGAGAAATGAGCAGTTCTTC.

The genes are TRBV5-1 and TRBJ2-1, with 8 positions matching TRBD1. Germline assignment: CDR1 SGHRS and CDR2 YFSETQ. The junction had 6 bases not matched to a gene; V was cut back by 3 bases and J by 4 bases. The CDR3 totals 15 residues. The CDR3 loop is CASSSGTGDYNEQFF. For the CDR3, the DNA is TGCGCCAGCAGCTCCGGGACAGGAGATTACAATGAGCAGTTCTTC.

A single count supports this clone. The rearrangement links TRBV9 to TRBJ1-1; D might be TRBD1 (5 bases). The CDR3 runs 14 residues. Germline assignment: CDR1 SGDLS and CDR2 YYNGEE. The ends were cut back, 4 bases at V and 3 bases at J, with 13 bases in the middle. CDR3: CASSPSWGDTEAFF. CDR3 coding DNA: TGTGCCAGCAGCCCTAGTTGGGGGGACACTGAAGCTTTCTTT.

This sequence joins TRBV10-3 and TRBJ2-7; a possible D gene is TRBD1 (5 bases). The CDR3 runs to 15 residues. V lost 6 bases and J 0 bases, leaving 15 bases between the germline ends. CDR1 ENHRY and CDR2 SYGVKD come from the germline V gene. The chain's CDR3 is CAIRPGQGSSYEQYF. For the CDR3, the DNA is TGTGCCATCAGGCCCGGGCAGGGAAGCTCCTACGAGCAGTACTTC.

This clone was seen only a few times. This rearrangement joins TRBV7-8 to TRBJ2-6; D is unresolved. Trimming took 6 bases from V and 0 from J, leaving 6 bases between them. The CDR3 spans 14 residues. The V gene's germline CDR1 is SGHVS and CDR2 FQNEAQ. In DNA form, the CDR3 reads TGTGCCAGCAGTTCGAGCTCTGGGGCCAACGTCCTGACTTTC. This translates into CASSSSSGANVLTF.

The chain recombines TRBV7-2 with TRBJ2-2; 9 bases map to TRBD2. The V segment lost 0 bases and the J segment 8 bases; nucleotides outside the gene matches: 13. CDR3 length: 18 amino acids. The germline V gene encodes CDR1 SGHTA and CDR2 FQGNSA. The CDR3 reads CASSLAVGGRAFGGELFF. CDR3 bases: TGTGCCAGCAGCTTAGCGGTTGGCGGGAGGGCCTTCGGAGGGGAGCTGTTTTTT.

V usage is TRBV5-4 and J usage is TRBJ1-1, with D unresolved. V dropped 0 bases and J dropped 5 bases, with 2 bases sitting between them. CDR3 length equals 11 residues. Germline assignment: CDR1 SGHNT and CDR2 YYREEE (reference sequence). The CDR3 DNA sequence: TGTGCCAGCAGCTTGGAAACTGAAGCTTTCTTT. It yields the protein CASSLETEAFF.

This clone was counted a single time. V and J are TRBV27 and TRBJ2-1; the match to TRBD2 covers 10 bases. This CDR3 has 16 residues. After removal of 5 bases from V and 0 bases from J, the junction contained 4 bases not matched to a gene. Germline V gene data show CDR1 as MNHEY and CDR2 as SMNVEV (reference sequence). CDR3 protein: CASSIRLAGSYNEQFF. The CDR3 DNA follows: TGTGCCAGCAGTATCAGACTAGCGGGCTCCTACAATGAGCAGTTCTTC.

This chain uses TRBV11-1 with TRBJ2-7; 8 nucleotides agree with TRBD1. Trimming took 4 bases from V and 5 from J; bases not matched to a gene: 16. CDR3 size: 17 residues. The germline CDR1 and CDR2 sequences are SGHAT and FQDESV (reference sequence). The DNA of the CDR3 is TGTGCCAGCAGCTCTATACCTGTGACAGGGGAGGTTAACGAGCAGTACTTC. As protein: CASSSIPVTGEVNEQYF.

This clone was counted a few times. The CDR3 spells CASSYQAGAVSGETQYF. Here the CDR3 DNA reads TGCGCCAGCAGCTATCAAGCGGGAGCGGTGTCGGGAGAGACCCAGTACTTC. This chain links TRBV4-1 with TRBJ2-5; 8 bases fit TRBD2. With V trimmed by 5 bases and J by 4 bases, 15 bases remained unmatched. The CDR3 consists of 17 residues. Germline V CDR1 and CDR2: MGHRA, YSYEKL.

DNA for the CDR3: TGTGCCAGCAGTTCAATCGGGACCTGGGGCCACGAGCAGTACTTC. Residues: CASSSIGTWGHEQYF. This rearrangement joins TRBV28 to TRBJ2-7; D may match TRBD1 or TRBD2 (5 bases each). This CDR3 spans 15 amino acids. Germline CDR1 reads MDHEN; CDR2 reads SYDVKM. V shed 4 bases and J shed 5 bases, with 18 bases lying between them.

This chain uses TRBV19 with TRBJ2-1, with a possible D match to TRBD2 (5 bases). Trimming stripped 6 bases from V and 5 bases from J, with 17 bases between. In germline, CDR1 is LNHDA, CDR2 SQIVND (reference sequence). The CDR3 consists of 15 residues. The CDR3 sequence: CASSDSHGVNNEQFF. In DNA form, the CDR3 reads TGTGCCAGTAGCGACTCCCACGGGGTCAACAATGAGCAGTTCTTC.

This clone showed up just a few times. The chain combines TRBV28 with TRBJ2-2; D remains ambiguous. This CDR3 comprises 14 residues. Germline-derived CDR1 and CDR2 are MDHEN and SYDVKM. V was pared by 6 bases and J by 5 bases, with 13 bases between. CDR3 sequence: CASRPYDSTGELFF. The CDR3 coding sequence is TGTGCCAGCAGACCGTACGATTCGACCGGGGAGCTGTTTTTT.

The chain couples TRBV11-3 to TRBJ2-7; the D gene is possibly TRBD2 (5 bases). Germline CDR1 SGHNT, CDR2 YENEEA. CDR3 size: 12 residues. With 4 bases removed from V and 6 bases from J, the gap between germline ends came to 10 bases. The DNA of the CDR3 is TGTGCCAGCAGCTCCGGACGGGGCGAGCAGTACTTC. Amino acids: CASSSGRGEQYF.

This clone was counted many times. The rearrangement uses TRBV28 and TRBJ2-1, with D perhaps matching TRBD2 (6 bases). Germline-derived CDR1 and CDR2 are MDHEN and SYDVKM. The V gene lost 5 bases and the J gene lost 7 bases, with 18 bases spanning the gap. The CDR3 is 15 residues long. CDR3 coding DNA: TGTGCCAGCAGTGCTTACGGCGGGATATCAAATGAGCAGTTCTTC. Translated, it gives CASSAYGGISNEQFF.